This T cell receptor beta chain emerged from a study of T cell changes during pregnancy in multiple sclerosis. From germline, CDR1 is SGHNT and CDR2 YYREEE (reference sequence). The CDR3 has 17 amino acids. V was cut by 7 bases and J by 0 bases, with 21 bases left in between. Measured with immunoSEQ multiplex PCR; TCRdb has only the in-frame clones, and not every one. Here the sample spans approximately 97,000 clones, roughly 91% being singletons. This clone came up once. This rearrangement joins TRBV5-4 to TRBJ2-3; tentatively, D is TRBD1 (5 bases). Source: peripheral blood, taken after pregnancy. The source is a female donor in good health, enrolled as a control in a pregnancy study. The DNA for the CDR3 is TGTGCCAGCTTTGGGGCAGGCAATGATCTTAGCACAGATACGCAGTATTTT. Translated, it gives CASFGAGNDLSTDTQYF. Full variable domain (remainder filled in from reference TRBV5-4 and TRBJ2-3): ETGVTQSPTHLIKTRGQQVTLRCSSQSGHNTVSWYQQALGQGPQFIFQYYREEENGRGNFPPRFSGLQFPNYSSELNVNALELDDSALYLCASFGAGNDLSTDTQYFGPGTRLTVL.